The 19 T cell receptor beta chains below all came from one sample that was sequenced in a study of T cells in Graves' hyperthyroidism and ophthalmopathy. The investigators amplified TCR beta CDR3 regions from RNA transcripts. HTBI primers were the set used in a first-round RT-PCR of the TCR CDR3. TCRdb called the multiplex PCR reads again in MiXCR, with one record for every CDR3 protein. The data show roughly 570,000 distinct CDR3 sequences, about 45% seen once. Sequenced input: peripheral blood or thyroid tissue (not recorded which). Receptors were obtained from an adult woman with Graves' disease, either hyperthyroidism or ophthalmopathy (not recorded which).

Details on this clonotype: A read error may account for a junction end that differs from germline. The chain carries TRBV25-1 and TRBJ1-2; 8 bases map to TRBD1. This CDR3 has 14 amino acids. CDR1 is MGHDK and CDR2 is SYGVNS in the germline V gene. As DNA, the CDR3 is TGTGCCACTAGAGATGTGGGACAGGAGGGGGGCTGCACCTTC. Residues: CATRDVGQEGGCTF.

A remark on this clonotype: Germline is not matched at one junction end, which may reflect a read error. The chain recombines TRBV15 with TRBJ1-1; D is ambiguous. CDR3 size: 14 residues. Germline V lookup: CDR1 LNHNV, CDR2 YYDKDF (reference sequence). This chain's CDR3 is CAASSPAARTEAFF. CDR3 coding DNA: TGTGCCGCCAGCAGCCCCGCGGCGCGCACTGAAGCTTTCTTT.

This clonotype was seen many times. The rearrangement joins TRBV10-3 to TRBJ2-7; 9 positions agree with TRBD2. The CDR3 totals 14 residues. V was clipped by 6 bases and J by 4 bases; unmatched bases: 7. Germline loops: CDR1 ENHRY, CDR2 SYGVKD. For the CDR3, the DNA is TGTGCCATCAGGGTTAGCGGGAGTGGGTACGAGCAGTACTTC. The encoded protein is CAIRVSGSGYEQYF.

This clonotype was observed many times. The J gene is TRBJ1-4, the V gene TRBV7-9, with 11 bases matching TRBD1. Unmatched junction bases numbered 8, after V lost 1 base and J lost 7 bases. The CDR3 loop spans 17 amino acids. CDR1 and CDR2 from the germline V gene are SEHNR and FQNEAQ (reference sequence). This CDR3 reads CASSLVAGTGGSEKLFF. CDR3 DNA sequence: TGTGCCAGCAGCTTAGTGGCGGGGACAGGGGGGAGTGAAAAACTGTTTTTT.

This clonotype was detected ten times or more. The chain couples TRBV5-1 to TRBJ2-6; D unresolved. With 8 bases removed from V and 2 bases from J, the gap between germline ends came to 17 bases. CDR3 length equals 16 residues. Germline CDR1 is SGHRS and CDR2 is YFSETQ. The CDR3 region is CASTRMYDTGANVLTF. Written as DNA, the CDR3 is TGCGCCAGTACTCGAATGTACGACACTGGGGCCAACGTCCTGACTTTC.

Many counts were recorded for this clonotype. V gene TRBV6-1 combines with J gene TRBJ1-1, with D possibly matching TRBD1 (6 bases). The V end lost 6 bases, the J end lost 0 bases, and 11 bases lay between the germline ends. Germline CDR1 is MNHNS and CDR2 is SASEGT. The CDR3 covers 14 residues. CDR3 region: CASRQGPMNTEAFF. The CDR3 DNA reads TGTGCCAGCAGACAGGGACCCATGAACACTGAAGCTTTCTTT.

The chain is built from TRBV10-3 and TRBJ2-7; 10 nucleotides agree with TRBD2. CDR3 length: 15 amino acids. Germline V lookup: CDR1 ENHRY, CDR2 SYGVKD. The CDR3 is CARVGFSGRLYEQYF. CDR3 bases: TGTGCTAGAGTGGGGTTTAGCGGGAGGCTCTACGAGCAGTACTTC.

This chain connects TRBV6-1 to TRBJ1-2; D not resolved. V lost 6 bases and J 7 bases, leaving 9 bases between the germline ends. The CDR3 contains 11 residues. Germline CDR1 and CDR2: MNHNS and SASEGT. The CDR3 DNA sequence: TGTGCCAGCAGGGCAAGTATTGGCTACACCTTC. Its protein is CASRASIGYTF.

This clonotype came up many times. The chain joins TRBV7-2 to TRBJ2-7; TRBD1 aligns across 7 bases. Trimming at V came to 2 bases and at J to 6 bases, leaving 4 bases not matched to a gene. Germline values: CDR1 SGHTA, CDR2 FQGNSA. This CDR3 spans 13 amino acids. The CDR3 is CASSLNSGGEQYF. The CDR3 DNA reads as TGTGCCAGCAGCTTAAACTCAGGGGGCGAGCAGTACTTC.

CDR3 nucleotide sequence: TGTGCCAGCCGGGACAGGGTGTCGGAAAAACTGTTTTTT. Protein sequence: CASRDRVSEKLFF. This rearrangement joins TRBV6-1 to TRBJ1-4, with TRBD1 identical over 9 bases. This CDR3 has 13 amino acids. The J segment lost 8 bases and the V segment lost 8 bases, leaving 6 bases of the junction unmatched. Germline V lookup: CDR1 MNHNS, CDR2 SASEGT.

The chain employs TRBV20-1 and TRBJ1-2, with TRBD1 identical over 7 bases. Germline-derived CDR1 and CDR2 are DFQATT and SNEGSKA (reference sequence). With V trimmed by 4 bases and J by 8 bases, 13 bases remained unmatched. The CDR3 totals 14 residues. CDR3 in amino acids: CSAKRSTGLWGYTF. In nucleotides, the CDR3 is TGCAGTGCTAAGCGATCGACAGGGCTTTGGGGCTACACCTTC.

V gene TRBV6-5 combines with J gene TRBJ2-5; D tentatively reads TRBD1 or TRBD2 (5 bases each). CDR1 MNHEY and CDR2 SVGAGI come from the germline V gene. The V end lost 2 bases, the J end lost 5 bases, and 9 bases lay between the germline ends. The CDR3 covers 13 residues. The chain's CDR3 is CASSYQGPETQYF. CDR3 DNA: TGTGCCAGCAGTTACCAGGGACCGGAGACCCAGTACTTC.

This clonotype is a singleton in its sample. This rearrangement joins TRBV2 to TRBJ2-5; a weak D match, TRBD2 (6 bases). V was cut by 8 bases and J by 2 bases, with 9 bases left in between. The CDR3 has 12 amino acids. Germline values: CDR1 SNHLY, CDR2 FYNNEI. The CDR3 loop reads CASRLEQETQYF. In DNA, the CDR3 is TGTGCCAGCCGACTAGAACAAGAGACCCAGTACTTC.

This chain joins TRBV12-3 or TRBV12-4 and TRBJ2-7; 9 bases map to TRBD2. CDR3 length: 16 residues. The J segment lost 5 bases and the V segment lost 5 bases, leaving 13 bases of the junction unmatched. CDR3 DNA: TGTGCCAGCAGTGAAACGGCTAGCGGGATTAGAAACGAGCAGTACTTC. Encoded protein: CASSETASGIRNEQYF.

This clonotype was picked up a small number of times. The chain uses TRBV25-1 and TRBJ2-2; D ambiguous. V was trimmed by 7 bases and J by 4 bases, leaving 13 bases between them. Germline V gene sequence: CDR1 MGHDK, CDR2 SYGVNS. The CDR3 extends over 14 amino acids. The CDR3 DNA is TGTGCCAGCAAGGGTTTGGGCGGCACCGGGGAGCTGTTTTTT. This sequence encodes CASKGLGGTGELFF.

In its sample, this clonotype was seen many times. The chain is built from TRBV12-3 or TRBV12-4 and TRBJ2-7; D is unresolved. The CDR3 consists of 13 residues. V was clipped by 10 bases and J by 1 base, with 14 bases between them. Here the CDR3 reads CATCWGPSYEQYF. The CDR3 DNA follows: TGTGCCACCTGTTGGGGTCCGTCCTACGAGCAGTACTTC.

This clonotype has ten or more counts. The chain joins TRBV15 to TRBJ2-7; D remains unclear. V dropped 0 bases and J dropped 2 bases, with 11 bases sitting between them. This CDR3 region has 15 residues. Germline V gives CDR1 LNHNV, CDR2 YYDKDF (reference sequence). CDR3 DNA sequence: TGTGCCACCAGCAGAGATGGTAACGTAGCCTACGAGCAGTACTTC. Translating gives CATSRDGNVAYEQYF.

This chain joins TRBV10-3 and TRBJ1-2, with D possibly matching TRBD1 (6 bases). The CDR3 is 15 amino acids. V was pared by 6 bases and J by 1 base, with 15 bases between. The germline CDR1 and CDR2 sequences are ENHRY and SYGVKD. The CDR3 DNA reads TGTGCCATCAGAACAGGGACTGGCGGTAACTATGGCTACACCTTC. This codes for CAIRTGTGGNYGYTF.

Ten or more counts support this clonotype. V usage is TRBV5-1 and J usage is TRBJ2-7; D is unclear. The V end was cut by 0 bases, the J end by 0 bases, with 10 bases between. Germline-derived CDR1 and CDR2 are SGHRS and YFSETQ. This CDR3 region has 15 residues. The CDR3 sequence: CASSLEGFISYEQYF. The CDR3 DNA reads as TGCGCCAGCAGCTTGGAAGGCTTTATCTCCTACGAGCAGTACTTC. The whole variable domain, filled in from reference TRBV5-1 and TRBJ2-7, reads KAGVTQTPRYLIKTRGQQVTLSCSPISGHRSVSWYQQTPGQGLQFLFEYFSETQRNKGNFPGRFSGRQFSNSRSEMNVSTLELGDSALYLCASSLEGFISYEQYFGPGTRLTVT.